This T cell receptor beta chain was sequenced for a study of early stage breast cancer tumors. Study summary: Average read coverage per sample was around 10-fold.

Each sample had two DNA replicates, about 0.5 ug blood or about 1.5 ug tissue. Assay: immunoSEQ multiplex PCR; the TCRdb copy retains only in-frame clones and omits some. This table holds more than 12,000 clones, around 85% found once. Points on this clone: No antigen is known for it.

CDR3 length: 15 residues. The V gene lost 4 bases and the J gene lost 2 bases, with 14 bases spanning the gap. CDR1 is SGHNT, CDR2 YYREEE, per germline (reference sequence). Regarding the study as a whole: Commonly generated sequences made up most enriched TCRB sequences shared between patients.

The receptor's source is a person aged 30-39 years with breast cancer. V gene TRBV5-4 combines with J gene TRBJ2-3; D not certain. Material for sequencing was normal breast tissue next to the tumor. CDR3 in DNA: TGTGCCAGCAGCCTGATGGGTAGCAACACAGATACGCAGTATTTT. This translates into CASSLMGSNTDTQYF.